This T cell receptor (beta chain) appears in the sequencing data of a study of CD4 and CD8 cells across lung adenocarcinoma regions. The CDR3 has 15 residues. Germline CDR1 and CDR2: MNHNS and SASEGT. The patients had localized lung adenocarcinoma, a non-small cell subtype. As for this clonotype: One end of the junction does not line up with germline, which may come from a read error.

TCRdb re-analysed the PCR reads in MiXCR, keeping a single row per CDR3 protein. The data contain 5,500 to 7,500 distinct CDR3 sequences, about 45% of them singletons. The TCR sequence derives from a female donor with lung adenocarcinoma. The CD4 and CD8 labels of this study may be unreliable. Sequenced material: CD8+ T cells from the center of a lung tumor. This chain uses TRBV6-1 with TRBJ2-4; D might be TRBD2 (5 bases). The CDR3 DNA reads TGTGCCAGCGAGCCAGCGGTCAGAGTCAAAAACACTCAGTATTTC. It codes for CASEPAVRVKNTQYF.